The rows below give T cell receptor beta chains drawn from one sample of a study of cytomegalovirus exposure and HLA in healthy donors. The protocol was immunoSEQ multiplex PCR, while the TCRdb copy is restricted to in-frame clones and leaves out a portion. The table has some 270,000 clones, over 70% seen once. The sequencing sample was made of PBMCs. These receptors were obtained from a girl aged 2 to 10 in good health and CMV-seronegative. The CDR3 runs from the conserved cysteine through the conserved F or W. A D gene is named only where the DNA matches it firmly. Expanded clones get a size class; other rows say once, few or many, or leave the size out.

d_call: TRBD1; cdr3_length: 16; v_call: TRBV11-1; clone_size: -; j_call: TRBJ2-1; cdr3_nt: TGTGCCAGCAGCTTACTCCGGGACAGGGCCTACAATGAGCAGTTCTTC; cdr3_aa: CASSLLRDRAYNEQFF
d_call: -; cdr3_length: 15; v_call: TRBV6-5; clone_size: -; j_call: TRBJ1-1; cdr3_nt: TGTGCCAGCAGTTACGGGGTACAGGGAAACACTGAAGCTTTCTTT; cdr3_aa: CASSYGVQGNTEAFF
d_call: TRBD1; cdr3_length: 15; v_call: TRBV7-9; clone_size: -; j_call: TRBJ1-1; cdr3_nt: TGTGCCAGCAGCTTGATTGGACAGGGGAACACTGAAGCTTTCTTT; cdr3_aa: CASSLIGQGNTEAFF
d_call: -; cdr3_length: 16; v_call: TRBV4-2; clone_size: -; j_call: TRBJ1-4; cdr3_nt: TGTGCCAGCAGCCAAGAGGGAGGGGAAGGTAATGAAAAACTGTTTTTT; cdr3_aa: CASSQEGGEGNEKLFF
d_call: -; cdr3_length: 19; v_call: TRBV6-1; clone_size: -; j_call: TRBJ1-1; cdr3_nt: TGTGCCAGCAGTGGGAGTCCACAGGGTGCAGTTTGGATGAACACTGAAGCTTTCTTT; cdr3_aa: CASSGSPQGAVWMNTEAFF
d_call: -; cdr3_length: 15; v_call: TRBV5-4; clone_size: few; j_call: TRBJ1-2; cdr3_nt: TGTGCCAGCACCCCGGGAGGGGGGTTTAACTATGGCTACACCTTC; cdr3_aa: CASTPGGGFNYGYTF
d_call: -; cdr3_length: 16; v_call: TRBV5-4; clone_size: -; j_call: TRBJ2-6; cdr3_nt: TGTGCCAGCAGCTGGCCAGGCGGGAATGGGGCCAACGTCCTGACTTTC; cdr3_aa: CASSWPGGNGANVLTF
d_call: -; cdr3_length: 14; v_call: TRBV5-1; clone_size: -; j_call: TRBJ2-3; cdr3_nt: TGCGCCAGCAGCCCGAGACAGGGCACAGATACGCAGTATTTT; cdr3_aa: CASSPRQGTDTQYF
d_call: TRBD2; cdr3_length: 16; v_call: TRBV4-2; clone_size: -; j_call: TRBJ2-1; cdr3_nt: TGTGCCAGCAGCCAGGAACTAGCGGGAGTGTTGGATGAGCAGTTCTTC; cdr3_aa: CASSQELAGVLDEQFF
d_call: -; cdr3_length: 17; v_call: TRBV19; clone_size: -; j_call: TRBJ1-1; cdr3_nt: TGTGCCAGTAGTATGGGAAGTGGTTCAGGGAGGTACACTGAAGCTTTCTTT; cdr3_aa: CASSMGSGSGRYTEAFF
d_call: TRBD2; cdr3_length: 17; v_call: TRBV10-2; clone_size: -; j_call: TRBJ2-3; cdr3_nt: TGCGCCAGCAGTGGGACTAGCGGGGGGGCTAGCACAGATACGCAGTATTTT; cdr3_aa: CASSGTSGGASTDTQYF
d_call: TRBD1; cdr3_length: 15; v_call: TRBV2; clone_size: -; j_call: TRBJ2-2; cdr3_nt: TGTGCCAGCAGATGGACAGGGCCCAACACCGGGGAGCTGTTTTTT; cdr3_aa: CASRWTGPNTGELFF
d_call: -; cdr3_length: 14; v_call: TRBV5-6; clone_size: -; j_call: TRBJ1-1; cdr3_nt: TGTGCCAGCAGTCCTACAGGTACGTACGCTGAAGCTTTCTTT; cdr3_aa: CASSPTGTYAEAFF
d_call: -; cdr3_length: 15; v_call: TRBV28; clone_size: -; j_call: TRBJ1-5; cdr3_nt: TGTGCCAGCAGTTTACTAGGTCGGAGCAATCAGCCCCAGCATTTT; cdr3_aa: CASSLLGRSNQPQHF
d_call: -; cdr3_length: 17; v_call: TRBV9; clone_size: -; j_call: TRBJ1-4; cdr3_nt: TGTGCCAGCAGCGTCTTCGAGAGTGGAGAGGGAGGGGAAAAACTGTTTTTT; cdr3_aa: CASSVFESGEGGEKLFF
d_call: TRBD2; cdr3_length: 14; v_call: TRBV6-5; clone_size: -; j_call: TRBJ2-7; cdr3_nt: TGTGCCAGCAGCCCGCAGCGGGGGGCCTACGAGCAGTACTTC; cdr3_aa: CASSPQRGAYEQYF
d_call: -; cdr3_length: 14; v_call: TRBV4-1; clone_size: -; j_call: TRBJ1-1; cdr3_nt: TGCGCCAGCAGCAAACAGGCAATGAACACTGAAGCTTTCTTT; cdr3_aa: CASSKQAMNTEAFF
d_call: -; cdr3_length: 15; v_call: TRBV9; clone_size: -; j_call: TRBJ2-3; cdr3_nt: TGTGCCAGCACCAGAGGGGGTTTTTCTGCAGATACGCAGTATTTT; cdr3_aa: CASTRGGFSADTQYF
d_call: -; cdr3_length: 19; v_call: TRBV5-6; clone_size: -; j_call: TRBJ1-5; cdr3_nt: TGTGCCAGCAGCCCGGGGGGGCAGCCTAATTTTAATAGCAATCAGCCCCAGCATTTT; cdr3_aa: CASSPGGQPNFNSNQPQHF
d_call: -; cdr3_length: 13; v_call: TRBV5-1; clone_size: -; j_call: TRBJ2-7; cdr3_nt: TGCGCCAGCAGCTCTCAGGGAGGTGACGAGCAGTACTTC; cdr3_aa: CASSSQGGDEQYF
d_call: -; cdr3_length: 14; v_call: TRBV6-1; clone_size: -; j_call: TRBJ2-1; cdr3_nt: TGTGCCAGCAGGAACAGGGTCTCCTACAATGAGCAGTTCTTC; cdr3_aa: CASRNRVSYNEQFF
d_call: -; cdr3_length: 12; v_call: TRBV4-1; clone_size: -; j_call: TRBJ2-7; cdr3_nt: TGCGCCAGCCGAGGGCAGGGGAACGAGCAGTACTTC; cdr3_aa: CASRGQGNEQYF
d_call: -; cdr3_length: 13; v_call: TRBV2; clone_size: -; j_call: TRBJ2-1; cdr3_nt: TGTGCCAGCAAACGCGAGGGGGTCCATGAGCAGTTCTTC; cdr3_aa: CASKREGVHEQFF
d_call: -; cdr3_length: 16; v_call: TRBV15; clone_size: -; j_call: TRBJ2-1; cdr3_nt: TGTGCCACCAGCAGAGATCCCGGACAGGCGGGGAATGAGCAGTTCTTC; cdr3_aa: CATSRDPGQAGNEQFF
d_call: -; cdr3_length: 14; v_call: TRBV2; clone_size: -; j_call: TRBJ2-1; cdr3_nt: TGTGCCAGCAACACACTAGAGACGGTTAATGAGCAGTTCTTC; cdr3_aa: CASNTLETVNEQFF
d_call: TRBD2; cdr3_length: 17; v_call: TRBV9; clone_size: -; j_call: TRBJ2-2; cdr3_nt: TGTGCCAGCAGCGTAGTGCCACTAGCGCTCAGACCCGGGGAGCTGTTTTTT; cdr3_aa: CASSVVPLALRPGELFF
d_call: TRBD2; cdr3_length: 13; v_call: TRBV9; clone_size: few; j_call: TRBJ2-1; cdr3_nt: TGTGCCAGCAGTCAACCGGGGGGCAATGAGCAGTTCTTC; cdr3_aa: CASSQPGGNEQFF
d_call: TRBD1; cdr3_length: 15; v_call: TRBV6-5; clone_size: -; j_call: TRBJ2-1; cdr3_nt: TGTGCCAGCAGTTACTGGGACAGGGGGAGAAATGAGCAGTTCTTC; cdr3_aa: CASSYWDRGRNEQFF
d_call: -; cdr3_length: 13; v_call: TRBV10-3; clone_size: few; j_call: TRBJ1-5; cdr3_nt: TGTGCCATTAAGGGGGACAGCAATCAGCCCCAGCATTTT; cdr3_aa: CAIKGDSNQPQHF
d_call: -; cdr3_length: 16; v_call: TRBV30; clone_size: -; j_call: TRBJ1-4; cdr3_nt: TGTGCCTGCTTTGGTACCCCCTCGGAGACTAATGAAAAACTGTTTTTT; cdr3_aa: CACFGTPSETNEKLFF
d_call: -; cdr3_length: 14; v_call: TRBV7-9; clone_size: -; j_call: TRBJ1-1; cdr3_nt: TGTGCCAGCAGCTTCTCAGGGGAGGGCACTGAAGCTTTCTTT; cdr3_aa: CASSFSGEGTEAFF
d_call: TRBD1; cdr3_length: 14; v_call: TRBV13; clone_size: -; j_call: TRBJ2-7; cdr3_nt: TGTGCCAGCAGCAGCCGGGACAGGGGCTACGAGCAGTACTTC; cdr3_aa: CASSSRDRGYEQYF
d_call: TRBD1; cdr3_length: 15; v_call: TRBV5-5; clone_size: -; j_call: TRBJ1-4; cdr3_nt: TGTGCCAGCAGCTCCTGGGGACAGCCAGATGAAAAACTGTTTTTT; cdr3_aa: CASSSWGQPDEKLFF
d_call: -; cdr3_length: 15; v_call: TRBV18; clone_size: -; j_call: TRBJ2-2; cdr3_nt: TGTGCCAGCTCACCGGGTTTAGCTCGCACCGGGGAGCTGTTTTTT; cdr3_aa: CASSPGLARTGELFF
d_call: TRBD1; cdr3_length: 15; v_call: TRBV15; clone_size: -; j_call: TRBJ2-7; cdr3_nt: TGTGCCACCAGCAGAGCAGGACAGGGGAATCACGAGCAGTACTTC; cdr3_aa: CATSRAGQGNHEQYF
d_call: -; cdr3_length: 17; v_call: TRBV5-6; clone_size: -; j_call: TRBJ2-3; cdr3_nt: TGTGCCAGCAGCTTCATCTGGGACCAGCCGGGGGTAGATACGCAGTATTTT; cdr3_aa: CASSFIWDQPGVDTQYF
d_call: -; cdr3_length: 15; v_call: TRBV9; clone_size: once; j_call: TRBJ1-3; cdr3_nt: TGTGCCAGCAGCGTAGCTCTAGACGGAGGAAACACCATATATTTT; cdr3_aa: CASSVALDGGNTIYF
d_call: TRBD1; cdr3_length: 18; v_call: TRBV7-9; clone_size: -; j_call: TRBJ1-4; cdr3_nt: TGTGCCAGCACCCCAATGGCCGGGACAGGGATCGAGAATGAAAAACTGTTTTTT; cdr3_aa: CASTPMAGTGIENEKLFF
d_call: TRBD1; cdr3_length: 15; v_call: TRBV19; clone_size: -; j_call: TRBJ2-2; cdr3_nt: TGTGCCAGTTTCGCAGGGGGCCGGGGCACCGGGGAGCTGTTTTTT; cdr3_aa: CASFAGGRGTGELFF
d_call: -; cdr3_length: 17; v_call: TRBV15; clone_size: once; j_call: TRBJ1-5; cdr3_nt: TGTGCCACCAGCAGAGAGGGGACTGTTTATAGCAATCAGCCCCAGCATTTT; cdr3_aa: CATSREGTVYSNQPQHF
d_call: -; cdr3_length: 15; v_call: TRBV5-4; clone_size: -; j_call: TRBJ1-3; cdr3_nt: TGTGCCAGCAGCTTGGACACCTCCTCTGGAAACACCATATATTTT; cdr3_aa: CASSLDTSSGNTIYF
d_call: TRBD1; cdr3_length: 14; v_call: TRBV19; clone_size: once; j_call: TRBJ2-3; cdr3_nt: TGTGCCAGTGCGACAGGGGGTCGGTCAGATACGCAGTATTTT; cdr3_aa: CASATGGRSDTQYF
d_call: TRBD1; cdr3_length: 13; v_call: TRBV5-4; clone_size: -; j_call: TRBJ2-7; cdr3_nt: TGTGCCAGCAGGGGTGGGACAGGGGGCGAGCAGTACTTC; cdr3_aa: CASRGGTGGEQYF
d_call: -; cdr3_length: 11; v_call: TRBV18; clone_size: -; j_call: TRBJ2-5; cdr3_nt: TGTGCCAGCTCACTACAAGAGACCCAGTACTTC; cdr3_aa: CASSLQETQYF
d_call: TRBD1; cdr3_length: 15; v_call: TRBV4-1; clone_size: -; j_call: TRBJ1-1; cdr3_nt: TGCGCCAGCAGCCAGTATAGGGGGCGACGTTGGCAAGCTTTCTTT; cdr3_aa: CASSQYRGRRWQAFF
d_call: TRBD1; cdr3_length: 14; v_call: TRBV5-4; clone_size: -; j_call: TRBJ1-1; cdr3_nt: TGTGCCAGCAGCTTGGTGACAGGGAACGCTGAAGCTTTCTTT; cdr3_aa: CASSLVTGNAEAFF
d_call: -; cdr3_length: 16; v_call: TRBV27; clone_size: -; j_call: TRBJ1-4; cdr3_nt: TGTGCCAGCAGTTTAGTGGGCCAGGGCTTAAATGAAAAACTGTTTTTT; cdr3_aa: CASSLVGQGLNEKLFF
d_call: -; cdr3_length: 13; v_call: TRBV10-3; clone_size: once; j_call: TRBJ1-6; cdr3_nt: TGTGCCACGACTCCCGATCTTCAGTTTTCCCTCCACTTT; cdr3_aa: CATTPDLQFSLHF
d_call: TRBD1; cdr3_length: 14; v_call: TRBV11-2; clone_size: -; j_call: TRBJ1-1; cdr3_nt: TGTGCCAGCAGCTTAGGACAGGGCAACACTGAAGCTTTCTTT; cdr3_aa: CASSLGQGNTEAFF